This T cell receptor beta chain was recovered during a study of CD8+ T cells in alopecia areata. cDNA prepared by RNA extraction and subsequent reverse transcription served as the template for sequencing. Profiling relied on immunoSEQ multiplex PCR, and the TCRdb table lists in-frame clones only, not all of them. Altogether over 8,500 clones were found in the sample, and no singletons occur. Cells pooled from cutaneous lymph nodes were sorted on CD4, CD8alpha, NKG2D, NKG2ACE and other markers. This CDR3 has 13 residues. The ends lost 7 bases at V and 2 bases at J; junction bases unmatched: 2. Looked up from germline, CDR1 is MSHET and CDR2 is SYDVDS. This clone has a count of ten or more. Mouse names are used for the genes. The read ends 4 residues shy of where the CDR3 ends; the end is completed using the germline J gene.

The material sequenced was CD8+ T cells sorted from a lymph node. V is TRBV29 and J is TRBJ1-2; 9 nucleotides agree with TRBD1. This TCR was recovered from a C3H/HeJ mouse with alopecia areata. Strain MHC haplotype: H2-k. This CDR3 is CASIGTGNSDYTF. The sequenced CDR3 bases are TGTGCTAGCATCGGGACAGGGAACTCC. The full variable domain, rest sourced from reference TRBV29 and TRBJ1-2, is DMKVTQMPRYLIKRMGENVLLECGQDMSHETMYWYRQDPGLGLQLIYISYDVDSNSEGDIPKGYRVSRKKREHFSLILDSAKTNQTSVYFCASIGTGNSDYTFGSGTRLLVI.